The 21 T cell receptor beta chains listed next were all sequenced from one sample in a study of spatial heterogeneity in lung cancer. A single record per CDR3 protein comes from TCRdb applying MiXCR to the 5' RACE reads. Among about 2,700 distinct CDR3 sequences listed, 5.5% were seen once. Overall study results and limits: One measure, the expanded intratumoral alpha and beta TCR count, tracked tumor mutation counts.

Their recognized antigens are unknown. Time point indicated: sample taken at primary tumor resection. The sequenced sample was lung tumor tissue, obtained at surgery. The source of these receptors is a male donor with early-stage non-small cell lung cancer.

This chain uses TRBV7-2 with TRBJ2-5; possible D gene TRBD1, 6 bases. V lost 5 bases to trimming and J lost 2 bases, with 9 bases between them. CDR1 and CDR2 from the germline V gene are SGHTA and FQGNSA. This CDR3 spans 13 amino acids. The CDR3 bases are TGTGCCAGCAGCCCCGGACAGCAAGAGACCCAGTACTTC. This encodes CASSPGQQETQYF.

This chain uses TRBV20-1 with TRBJ2-1, with D unresolved. The CDR3 totals 13 residues. The germline gives CDR1 DFQATT, CDR2 SNEGSKA (reference sequence). V was pared by 1 base and J by 4 bases, with 8 bases between. The DNA for the CDR3 is TGCAGTGCTAGAGTTGGAGATTACAATGAGCAGTTCTTC. Translation gives CSARVGDYNEQFF.

This clonotype qualifies as medium-sized. DNA of the CDR3: TGTGCCAGCAGCTTAGCGGTGGATCAGCCCCAGCATTTT. This sequence encodes CASSLAVDQPQHF. The gene calls are TRBV7-2 and TRBJ1-5; D gene ambiguous. Trimming shortened V by 0 bases and J by 5 bases, and 5 bases separated the two germline ends. This CDR3 contains 13 residues. Looked up from germline, CDR1 is SGHTA and CDR2 is FQGNSA.

This clonotype occurred a few times. The chain employs TRBV7-2 and TRBJ1-1; D is ambiguous. The ends were cut back, 4 bases at V and 6 bases at J, with 9 bases in the middle. The germline V gene encodes CDR1 SGHTA and CDR2 FQGNSA. The CDR3 sequence is 12 residues long. The CDR3 nucleotides are TGTGCCAGCAGCTCAGCGCTAGCTGAAGCTTTCTTT. This codes for CASSSALAEAFF.

In its sample, this clonotype is medium-sized. The genes are TRBV6-2 or TRBV6-3 and TRBJ2-1, with 12 bases identical to TRBD2. The V and J ends lost 6 bases and 7 bases, in that order; junction bases with no gene match: 7. Germline V gives CDR1 MNHEY, CDR2 SVGEGT. This CDR3 contains 15 residues. Here the CDR3 DNA reads TGTGCCAGCAGCATGGCTAGCGGGGGGGCAAATGAGCAGTTCTTC. It encodes CASSMASGGANEQFF.

This clonotype is judged medium-sized (0.01 to 0.1%). The chain recombines TRBV20-1 with TRBJ2-7, with 10 bases that match TRBD1. With V trimmed by 5 bases and J by 4 bases, 5 bases remained unmatched. Germline V CDR1 and CDR2: DFQATT, SNEGSKA (reference sequence). The CDR3 covers 13 residues. The CDR3 sequence is CSAGTGAIYEQYF. For the CDR3, the DNA is TGCAGTGCTGGGACAGGGGCTATATACGAGCAGTACTTC.

This clonotype came up a few times. The J gene is TRBJ2-7, the V gene TRBV27; 9 nucleotides match TRBD1. This CDR3 is built from 16 residues. V shed 3 bases, J shed 6 bases, and the junction held 12 bases outside the gene matches. Germline V gives CDR1 MNHEY, CDR2 SMNVEV (reference sequence). The CDR3 loop is CASSFYRDRAKIEQYF. CDR3 bases: TGTGCCAGCAGTTTTTACCGGGACAGGGCAAAGATCGAGCAGTACTTC.

This clonotype is termed medium-sized (0.01 to 0.1%). The J gene is TRBJ2-4, the V gene TRBV24-1, with 7 positions matching TRBD1. Germline V gene sequence: CDR1 KGHDR, CDR2 SFDVKD. The CDR3 runs 14 residues. Germline trimming cut 2 bases from V and 5 bases from J; bases unmatched to any gene: 2. CDR3 amino acids: CATSDWDSQNIQYF. The DNA for the CDR3 is TGTGCCACCAGTGATTGGGACAGCCAAAACATTCAGTACTTC.

By share, this clonotype counts as large. The chain combines TRBV7-2 with TRBJ2-7; D may be TRBD1 (7 bases). Germline loops: CDR1 SGHTA, CDR2 FQGNSA. The CDR3 has 13 amino acids. Trimming stripped 8 bases from V and 7 bases from J, with 18 bases between. The CDR3 loop reads CASRSGAGGEQYF. The CDR3 DNA is TGTGCCAGCCGTTCCGGGGCAGGGGGGGAGCAGTACTTC.

This clonotype counts as medium-sized. The CDR3 DNA is TGTGCCAGCAGTTACTCTGTCAGTTACAATGAGCAGTTCTTC. This codes for CASSYSVSYNEQFF. The chain employs TRBV6-5 and TRBJ2-1; D is undetermined. CDR3 length: 14 residues. Germline-derived CDR1 and CDR2 are MNHEY and SVGAGI. V was clipped by 0 bases and J by 4 bases, with 7 bases between them.

This clonotype was detected a few times. The chain joins TRBV7-6 to TRBJ2-7; 9 nucleotides agree with TRBD1. Germline assignment: CDR1 SGHVS and CDR2 FNYEAQ. The CDR3 contains 15 residues. V gave up 4 bases and J gave up 0 bases; unmatched junction bases: 4. CDR3 region: CASSSGQGTSYEQYF. The CDR3 DNA reads TGTGCCAGCAGCTCAGGACAGGGGACCTCCTACGAGCAGTACTTC.

This clonotype showed up many times. This rearrangement joins TRBV6-5 to TRBJ2-7, with TRBD2 matching over 10 bases. CDR1 and CDR2 (germline): MNHEY, SVGAGI. This CDR3 has 15 residues. The J segment lost 9 bases and the V segment lost 7 bases, leaving 15 bases of the junction unmatched. The CDR3: CASTDGASGSFGQYF. CDR3 sequence (DNA): TGTGCCAGCACCGACGGGGCTAGCGGGAGTTTTGGGCAGTACTTC.

This clonotype ranks as medium-sized. The chain couples TRBV20-1 to TRBJ1-5; TRBD1 might be the D (5 bases). Germline V gene sequence: CDR1 DFQATT, CDR2 SNEGSKA (reference sequence). The CDR3 covers 13 residues. V lost 6 bases, J lost 3 bases, and 12 bases lay in between. CDR3 in amino acids: CSADRTYNQPQHF. The CDR3 DNA follows: TGCAGTGCAGACAGAACTTACAATCAGCCCCAGCATTTT.

In its sample, this clonotype ranks as medium-sized. The CDR3 protein is CASSLGSGEGETQYF. In DNA form, the CDR3 reads TGTGCCAGCAGCTTGGGATCGGGAGAGGGAGAGACCCAGTACTTC. The rearrangement joins TRBV5-6 to TRBJ2-5, with D perhaps TRBD2 (6 bases). CDR1 and CDR2 from the germline V gene are SGHDT and YYEEEE. Trimming removed 0 bases from V and 4 bases from J, with 13 bases in between. The CDR3 runs to 15 residues. Full variable domain (outside the CDR3, taken from reference TRBV5-6 and TRBJ2-5): DAGVTQSPTHLIKTRGQQVTLRCSPKSGHDTVSWYQQALGQGPQFIFQYYEEEERQRGNFPDRFSGHQFPNYSSELNVNALLLGDSALYLCASSLGSGEGETQYFGPGTRLLVL.

Sample share makes this clonotype large (0.1 to 1%). This chain connects TRBV11-2 to TRBJ2-1; no firm D call. The CDR3 consists of 14 residues. From germline, CDR1 is SGHAT and CDR2 FQNNGV. Trimming pared 3 bases from V and 2 bases from J, leaving 8 bases between. The CDR3 spells CASSFDSPYNEQFF. CDR3 DNA: TGTGCCAGCAGCTTCGACTCCCCCTACAATGAGCAGTTCTTC.

This clonotype is categorized as medium-sized. The chain couples TRBV5-4 to TRBJ2-7, with D perhaps TRBD2 (6 bases). The germline V and J ends were trimmed by 4 bases and 5 bases, with 19 bases remaining between them. Germline lookup yields CDR1 SGHNT and CDR2 YYREEE (reference sequence). The CDR3 is made up of 15 amino acids. The CDR3 DNA is TGTGCCAGCAGCCACGCGGGGAGTTCTCGGAACGAGCAGTACTTC. It is translated as CASSHAGSSRNEQYF.

By its share, this clonotype is medium-sized. The chain carries TRBV7-9 and TRBJ2-3; TRBD1 agrees at 8 bases. V trimming: 6 bases; J trimming: 2 bases; junction bases outside the gene matches: 7. Per germline, CDR1 SEHNR and CDR2 FQNEAQ (reference sequence). The CDR3 has 15 amino acids. The CDR3 DNA follows: TGTGCCAGCAGGGGAACAGGGGGGCTCACAGATACGCAGTATTTT. It translates to CASRGTGGLTDTQYF.

This clonotype was seen repeatedly, ten times or more. This chain uses TRBV6-1 with TRBJ2-5; maybe TRBD2 (5 bases). The length of the CDR3 is 12 residues. CDR1 MNHNS and CDR2 SASEGT come from the germline V gene. Trimming cost V 5 bases and J 3 bases, with 7 bases left between them. The CDR3 loop reads CASSLAEETQYF. The CDR3 region has the DNA TGTGCCAGCAGTCTAGCAGAAGAGACCCAGTACTTC.

By frequency in the sample, this clonotype is medium-sized. The J gene is TRBJ2-7, the V gene TRBV20-1; possible D gene TRBD2, 6 bases. This CDR3 is built from 15 residues. CDR1 and CDR2 from the germline V gene are DFQATT and SNEGSKA (reference sequence). The V gene lost 6 bases and the J gene lost 3 bases, with 21 bases spanning the gap. This CDR3 reads CSAEIPLANVYEQYF. CDR3 in DNA: TGCAGTGCCGAGATCCCCCTAGCGAACGTCTACGAGCAGTACTTC.

Remarks on this clonotype: This clone may be a read error of a much larger clone one base away. The chain links TRBV11-3 to TRBJ2-3; 7 positions match TRBD2. Trimming removed 5 bases from V and 3 bases from J; junction bases left unmatched: 8. The germline V gene has CDR1 SGHNT and CDR2 YENEEA. CDR3 length equals 15 residues. This CDR3 is CASSRGAGVTDTQYF. The CDR3 coding sequence is TGTGCCAGCAGCCGTGGTGCGGGGGTAACAGATACGCAGTATTTT.

By share, this clonotype counts as medium-sized. The chain recombines TRBV14 with TRBJ2-2; no clear D gene. This CDR3 is 14 amino acids long. Germline CDR1 SGHDN, CDR2 FVKESK. V was clipped by 8 bases and J by 0 bases, with 10 bases between them. CDR3 residues: CASRGVTNTGELFF. The CDR3 coding sequence is TGTGCCAGCCGAGGAGTTACGAACACCGGGGAGCTGTTTTTT.